The clone carrying this TCR beta chain was observed at least ten times. The antigen is undetermined. These data come from a study of T cells in Graves' hyperthyroidism and ophthalmopathy. CDR3 length: 18 residues. In germline, CDR1 is LGHDT, CDR2 YNNKEL (reference sequence). V dropped 1 base and J dropped 2 bases, with 19 bases sitting between them. General study findings and limits: Ophthalmopathy was told apart from stable hyperthyroidism by a 13 V-J model. Before onset, ophthalmopathy was predicted by the model a median around 6.5 months earlier.

The CDR3 regions of TCR beta were amplified from RNA transcripts. The study used the HTBI primer set for a first-round RT-PCR of the TCR CDR3. Each CDR3 protein gets one entry after TCRdb re-called the multiplex PCR reads with MiXCR. This sample has about 700,000 distinct CDR3 sequences, with around 13% found just once. Researchers defined stable Graves' hyperthyroidism as no ophthalmopathy progression within 18 months. The patients, who ranged from 18 to 65 in age, presented with newly diagnosed hyperthyroidism lasting under 2 months. The receptor was isolated from a woman in her late teens or twenties with Graves' hyperthyroidism. The specimen sequenced was blood. The chain uses TRBV3-1 and TRBJ2-3; D is undetermined. The CDR3 nucleotides are TGTGCCAGCAGCCAAGGAGAGAGTGGATCCTACTTCACAGATACGCAGTATTTT. Translated, it gives CASSQGESGSYFTDTQYF.